These T cell receptor beta chains were read from a single sample in a study of technical replicates of blood from several donors. Profiling relied on immunoSEQ multiplex PCR, and the TCRdb table lists in-frame clones only, not all of them. The profile covers around 75,000 clones, with about 90% appearing a single time and under 0.3% taken by the ten largest. The sample consisted of T cells isolated from PBMCs. These receptors were obtained from a human donor in good health. CDR3s include the opening cysteine and the closing phenylalanine or tryptophan. A D gene is named only where the DNA matches it firmly. Clone size, where shown, is once, few, many, or a class for clones that have expanded.

j_call,d_call,clone_size,v_call,cdr3_aa,cdr3_nt
TRBJ2-1,-,-,TRBV9,CASSVGQGRGNEQFF,TGTGCCAGCAGCGTAGGTCAGGGGAGAGGCAATGAGCAGTTCTTC
TRBJ1-2,-,once,TRBV18,CASSPDRRNYGYTF,TGTGCCAGCTCACCAGACAGGAGAAACTATGGCTACACCTTC
TRBJ2-1,TRBD1,-,TRBV7-6,CASSFPDRVNNEQFF,TGTGCCAGCAGCTTCCCTGACAGGGTCAACAATGAGCAGTTCTTC
TRBJ2-7,TRBD2,-,TRBV19,CASSIAEGLAGNEQYF,TGTGCCAGTAGTATAGCTGAGGGACTAGCGGGAAACGAGCAGTACTTC
TRBJ2-2,-,few,TRBV14,CASSARLNTGELFF,TGTGCCAGCAGCGCCCGACTGAACACCGGGGAGCTGTTTTTT
TRBJ1-2,TRBD1,-,TRBV30,CAWSGVWNRGDGYTF,TGTGCCTGGAGTGGGGTTTGGAACAGGGGCGATGGCTACACCTTC
TRBJ2-3,TRBD2,-,TRBV5-1,CASSSALAGTTDTQYF,TGCGCCAGCAGCTCTGCGCTAGCGGGGACCACAGATACGCAGTATTTT
TRBJ1-3,TRBD1,-,TRBV4-2,CASSHRTRQGVGNTIYF,TGTGCCAGCAGCCACCGTACCCGACAGGGTGTAGGAAACACCATATATTTT
TRBJ1-2,-,-,TRBV19,CASSLPERDYGYTF,TGTGCCAGTAGCTTGCCGGAGCGCGACTATGGCTACACCTTC
TRBJ1-2,TRBD1,-,TRBV7-9,CASSLDRGNYGYTF,TGTGCCAGCAGCTTAGACAGGGGCAACTATGGCTACACCTTC
TRBJ2-2,-,-,TRBV5-1,CAILTWTGELFF,TGCGCCATCCTCACATGGACCGGGGAGCTGTTTTTT
TRBJ1-3,-,-,TRBV10-3,CASRGESSGNTIYF,TGTGCCAGCCGGGGGGAGAGCTCTGGAAACACCATATATTTT
TRBJ1-1,-,-,TRBV30,CAWRRNFEAFF,TGTGCCTGGAGGCGGAATTTTGAAGCTTTCTTT
TRBJ2-4,-,-,TRBV9,CASSVGGETKNIQYF,TGTGCCAGCAGCGTAGGGGGCGAGACCAAAAACATTCAGTACTTC
TRBJ2-7,-,-,TRBV20-1,CSARVAFEQYF,TGCAGTGCTAGAGTTGCGTTCGAGCAGTACTTC
TRBJ1-6,-,-,TRBV30,CAWEGVPNSPLHF,TGTGCATGGGAAGGGGTTCCTAATTCACCCCTCCACTTT
TRBJ2-1,TRBD2,-,TRBV11-2,CASRGRLAGADEQFF,TGTGCCAGCAGGGGGAGACTAGCGGGAGCGGATGAGCAGTTCTTC
TRBJ1-5,TRBD1,few,TRBV28,CASSSEGTGYQPQHF,TGTGCCAGCAGTTCGGAAGGGACAGGGTACCAGCCCCAGCATTTT
TRBJ2-1,-,-,TRBV5-1,CASSLLEVAVYNEQFF,TGCGCCAGCAGCTTGCTTGAGGTTGCAGTCTACAATGAGCAGTTCTTC
TRBJ2-2,TRBD2,-,TRBV7-2,CASSSSGVHTGELFF,TGTGCCAGCAGCTCTAGCGGGGTCCACACCGGGGAGCTGTTTTTT
TRBJ1-1,TRBD1,-,TRBV10-3,CAVQPGTGGRGDTEAFF,TGTGCCGTCCAACCCGGGACAGGGGGCCGAGGGGACACTGAAGCTTTCTTT
TRBJ1-1,-,few,TRBV28,CASSSPGAEAFF,TGTGCCAGCAGTTCCCCGGGGGCTGAAGCTTTCTTT
TRBJ1-2,TRBD1,-,TRBV4-2,CASSQGTGGQDYGYTF,TGTGCCAGCAGCCAAGGTACAGGGGGGCAGGACTATGGCTACACCTTC
TRBJ2-2,TRBD1,-,TRBV5-1,CASSLVGQGSGELFF,TGCGCCAGCAGCTTGGTAGGACAGGGCTCCGGGGAGCTGTTTTTT
TRBJ1-1,-,-,TRBV29-1,CSAAGAWGNTEAFF,TGCAGCGCCGCGGGGGCCTGGGGGAACACTGAAGCTTTCTTT
TRBJ2-1,-,once,TRBV28,CASSLWGDDSYNEQFF,TGTGCCAGCAGCCTCTGGGGGGACGATTCCTACAATGAGCAGTTCTTC
TRBJ1-1,-,-,TRBV11-2,CASSLGENTEAFF,TGTGCCAGCAGCTTAGGCGAGAACACTGAAGCTTTCTTT
TRBJ2-1,TRBD2,-,TRBV7-9,CASSLIAGRANEQFF,TGTGCCAGCAGCTTAATAGCGGGAAGAGCCAATGAGCAGTTCTTC
TRBJ2-3,TRBD2,-,TRBV14,CASSQVGLAGDTQYF,TGTGCCAGCAGCCAAGTAGGGCTAGCGGGAGATACGCAGTATTTT
TRBJ2-7,TRBD2,-,TRBV15,CATSRAGGGTYEQYF,TGTGCCACCAGCAGAGCTGGCGGGGGTACCTACGAGCAGTACTTC
TRBJ1-4,-,-,TRBV9,CASSFRGDEKLFF,TGTGCCAGCAGCTTCAGGGGCGATGAAAAACTGTTTTTT
TRBJ2-2,-,-,TRBV12-5,CASGLVGQNTGELFF,TGTGCTAGTGGTTTGGTGGGGCAGAACACCGGGGAGCTGTTTTTT
TRBJ2-5,TRBD2,-,TRBV7-3,CASSLNGAGGRETQYF,TGTGCCAGCAGCTTAAACGGAGCGGGGGGCCGGGAGACCCAGTACTTC
TRBJ2-5,TRBD2,-,TRBV28,CASSLAGAPEYF,TGTGCCAGCAGTTTAGCGGGAGCCCCCGAGTACTTC
TRBJ2-7,TRBD1,-,TRBV28,CASSFPVIRDSPTYEQYF,TGTGCCAGCAGTTTCCCCGTGATTCGGGACAGCCCTACCTACGAGCAGTACTTC
TRBJ1-1,-,-,TRBV10-3,CAITQGVNTEAFF,TGTGCCATCACCCAGGGCGTTAACACTGAAGCTTTCTTT
TRBJ1-1,-,few,TRBV18,CASSTMNTEAFF,TGTGCCAGCTCCACTATGAACACTGAAGCTTTCTTT
TRBJ1-2,-,-,TRBV29-1,CSVEGDLPGYTF,TGCAGCGTTGAAGGGGACTTACCTGGCTACACCTTC
TRBJ1-1,-,few,TRBV12-5,CASGLQQAGSTEAFF,TGTGCTAGTGGTTTGCAGCAGGCCGGGAGCACTGAAGCTTTCTTT
TRBJ2-7,-,-,TRBV7-9,CALNGERAYEQYF,TGTGCCCTCAACGGCGAGCGGGCCTACGAGCAGTACTTC
TRBJ2-1,-,-,TRBV14,CASSHITQGPYNEQFF,TGTGCCAGCAGCCATATTACCCAGGGCCCCTACAATGAGCAGTTCTTC
TRBJ2-3,-,-,TRBV4-1,CASWGPSTDTQYF,TGCGCCAGCTGGGGGCCAAGCACAGATACGCAGTATTTT